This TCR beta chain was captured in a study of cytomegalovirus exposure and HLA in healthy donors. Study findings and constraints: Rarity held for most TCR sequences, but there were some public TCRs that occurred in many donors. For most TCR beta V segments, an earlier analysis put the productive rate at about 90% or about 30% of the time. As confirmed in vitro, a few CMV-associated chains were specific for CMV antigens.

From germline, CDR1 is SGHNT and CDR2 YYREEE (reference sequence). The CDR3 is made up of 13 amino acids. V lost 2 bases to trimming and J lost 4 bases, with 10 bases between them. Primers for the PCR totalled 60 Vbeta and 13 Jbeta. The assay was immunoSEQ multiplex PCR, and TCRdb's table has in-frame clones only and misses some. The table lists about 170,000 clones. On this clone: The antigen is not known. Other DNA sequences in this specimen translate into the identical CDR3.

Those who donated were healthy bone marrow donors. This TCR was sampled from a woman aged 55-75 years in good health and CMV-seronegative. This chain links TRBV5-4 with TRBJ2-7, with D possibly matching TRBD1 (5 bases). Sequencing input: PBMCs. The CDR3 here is CASSFDRPYEQYF. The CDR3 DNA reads TGTGCCAGCAGCTTCGACAGACCTTACGAGCAGTACTTC.